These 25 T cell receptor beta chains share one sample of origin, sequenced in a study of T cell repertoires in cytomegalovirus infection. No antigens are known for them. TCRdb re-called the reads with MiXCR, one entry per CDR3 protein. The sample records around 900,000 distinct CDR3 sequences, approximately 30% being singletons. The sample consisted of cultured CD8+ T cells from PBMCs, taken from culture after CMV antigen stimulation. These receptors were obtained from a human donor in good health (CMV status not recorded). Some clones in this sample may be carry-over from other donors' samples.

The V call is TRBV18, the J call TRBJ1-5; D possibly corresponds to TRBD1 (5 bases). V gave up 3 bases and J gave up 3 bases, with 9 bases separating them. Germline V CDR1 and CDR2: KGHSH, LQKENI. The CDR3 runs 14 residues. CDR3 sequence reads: CASSPKTVNQPQHF. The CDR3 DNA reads TGTGCCAGCTCACCTAAGACAGTCAATCAGCCCCAGCATTTT. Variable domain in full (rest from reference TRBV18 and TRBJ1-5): NAGVMQNPRHLVRRRGQEARLRCSPMKGHSHVYWYRQLPEEGLKFMVYLQKENIIDESGMPKERFSAEFPKEGPSILRIQQVVRGDSAAYFCASSPKTVNQPQHFGDGTRLSIL.

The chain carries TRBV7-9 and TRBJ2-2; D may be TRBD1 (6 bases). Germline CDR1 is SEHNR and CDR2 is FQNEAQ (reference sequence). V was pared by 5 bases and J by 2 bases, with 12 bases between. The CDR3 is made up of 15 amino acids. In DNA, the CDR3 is TGTGCCAGCAGCGGGGGCAGGGACAACACCGGGGAGCTGTTTTTT. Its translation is CASSGGRDNTGELFF. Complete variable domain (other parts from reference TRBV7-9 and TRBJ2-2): DTGVSQNPRHKITKRGQNVTFRCDPISEHNRLYWYRQTLGQGPEFLTYFQNEAQLEKSRLLSDRFSAERPKGSFSTLEIQRTEQGDSAMYLCASSGGRDNTGELFFGEGSRLTVL.

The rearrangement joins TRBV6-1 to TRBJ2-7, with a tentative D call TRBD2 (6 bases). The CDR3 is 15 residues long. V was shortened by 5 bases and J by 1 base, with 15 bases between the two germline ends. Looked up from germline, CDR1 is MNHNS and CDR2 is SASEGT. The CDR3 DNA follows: TGTGCCAGCAGTCGCGGGATGGGGAGGTCCTACGAGCAGTACTTC. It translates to CASSRGMGRSYEQYF.

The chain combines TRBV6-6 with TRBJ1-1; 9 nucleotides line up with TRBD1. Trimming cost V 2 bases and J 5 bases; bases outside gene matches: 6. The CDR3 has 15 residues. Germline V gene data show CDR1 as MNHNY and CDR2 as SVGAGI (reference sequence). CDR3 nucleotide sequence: TGTGCCAGCAGTTACCGACAGGGGGTAGGGACTGAAGCTTTCTTT. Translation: CASSYRQGVGTEAFF.

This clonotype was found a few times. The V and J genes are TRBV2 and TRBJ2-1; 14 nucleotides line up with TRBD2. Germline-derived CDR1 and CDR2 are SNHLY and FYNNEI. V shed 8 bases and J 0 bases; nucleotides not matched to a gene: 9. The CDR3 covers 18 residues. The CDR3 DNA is TGTGCCAGCGAAGCGACTAGCGGGGGGGGGAGCTCCTACAATGAGCAGTTCTTC. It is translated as CASEATSGGGSSYNEQFF.

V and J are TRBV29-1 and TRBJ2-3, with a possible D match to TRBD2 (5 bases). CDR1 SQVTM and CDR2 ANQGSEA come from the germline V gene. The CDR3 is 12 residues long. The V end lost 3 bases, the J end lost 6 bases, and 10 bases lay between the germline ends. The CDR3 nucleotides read TGCAGCGTTGAGCCCGGGGAGGATACGCAGTATTTT. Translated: CSVEPGEDTQYF.

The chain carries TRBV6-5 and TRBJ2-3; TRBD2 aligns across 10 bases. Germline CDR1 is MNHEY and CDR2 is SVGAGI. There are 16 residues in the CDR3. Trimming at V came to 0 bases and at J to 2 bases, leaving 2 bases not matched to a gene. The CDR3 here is CASSYSGTSATDTQYF. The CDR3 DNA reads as TGTGCCAGCAGTTACTCCGGGACTAGCGCCACAGATACGCAGTATTTT.

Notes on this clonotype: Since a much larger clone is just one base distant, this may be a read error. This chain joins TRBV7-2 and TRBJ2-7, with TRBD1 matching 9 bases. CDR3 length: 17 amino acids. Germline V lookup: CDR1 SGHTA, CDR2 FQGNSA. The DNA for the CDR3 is TGTGCCAGCAGCTCGGATCCCGGGACAGGGATCTCCTACAAGCAGTACGTC. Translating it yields CASSSDPGTGISYKQYV.

The CDR3 region has the DNA TGTGCCAGCAGCTCCCCAGACAGGGGGGTTTACGAGCAGTACTTC. Protein product: CASSSPDRGVYEQYF. The V gene is TRBV7-6, the J gene TRBJ2-7; TRBD1 matches at 9 bases. Germline V gene data show CDR1 as SGHVS and CDR2 as FNYEAQ. V lost 4 bases to trimming and J lost 4 bases; unmatched junction nucleotides: 8. CDR3 length equals 15 residues.

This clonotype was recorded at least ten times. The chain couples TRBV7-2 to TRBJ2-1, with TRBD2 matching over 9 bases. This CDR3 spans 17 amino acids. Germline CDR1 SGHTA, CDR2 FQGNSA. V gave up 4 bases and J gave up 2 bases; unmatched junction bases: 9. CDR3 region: CASSSNLAGPAYNEQFF. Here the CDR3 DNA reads TGTGCCAGCAGCTCAAACCTAGCGGGGCCCGCCTACAATGAGCAGTTCTTC.

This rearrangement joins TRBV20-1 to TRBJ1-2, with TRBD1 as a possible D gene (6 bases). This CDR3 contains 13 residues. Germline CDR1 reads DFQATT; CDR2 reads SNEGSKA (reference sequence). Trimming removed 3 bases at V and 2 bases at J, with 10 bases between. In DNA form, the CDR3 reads TGCAGTGCTAGGGTCCAGGGGAACTATGGCTACACCTTC. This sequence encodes CSARVQGNYGYTF.

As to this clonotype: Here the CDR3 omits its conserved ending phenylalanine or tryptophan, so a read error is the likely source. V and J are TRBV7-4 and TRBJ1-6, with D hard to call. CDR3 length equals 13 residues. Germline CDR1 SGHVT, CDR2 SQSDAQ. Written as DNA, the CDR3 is TGTGCAGTGGAGGCAGATAATAATTCACCCCTCCACGTT. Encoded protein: CAVEADNNSPLHV.

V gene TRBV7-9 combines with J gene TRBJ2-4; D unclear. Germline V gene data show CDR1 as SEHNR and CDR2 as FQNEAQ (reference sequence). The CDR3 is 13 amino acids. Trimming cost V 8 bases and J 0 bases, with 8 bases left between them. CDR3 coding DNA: TGTGCCAGCGAGGCCGAAGCCAAAAACATTCAGTACTTC. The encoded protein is CASEAEAKNIQYF. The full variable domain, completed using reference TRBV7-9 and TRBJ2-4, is DTGVSQNPRHKITKRGQNVTFRCDPISEHNRLYWYRQTLGQGPEFLTYFQNEAQLEKSRLLSDRFSAERPKGSFSTLEIQRTEQGDSAMYLCASEAEAKNIQYFGAGTRLSVL.

The CDR3 nucleotides are TGTGCCAGCAGCAACCAGGGTAGCAATCAGCCCCAGCATTTT. Its protein is CASSNQGSNQPQHF. The chain links TRBV7-2 to TRBJ1-5; maybe TRBD1 (5 bases). The CDR3 consists of 14 residues. The V end was cut by 5 bases, the J end by 0 bases, with 8 bases between. Germline CDR1 and CDR2: SGHTA and FQGNSA.

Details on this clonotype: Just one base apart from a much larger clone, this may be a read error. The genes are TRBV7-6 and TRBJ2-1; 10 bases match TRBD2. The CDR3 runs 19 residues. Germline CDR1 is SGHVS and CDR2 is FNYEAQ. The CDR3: CACSLVGTSVYLSYNEQFF. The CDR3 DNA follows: TGTGCCTGCAGCTTAGTTGGGACTAGCGTTTACCTCTCCTACAATGAGCAGTTCTTC.

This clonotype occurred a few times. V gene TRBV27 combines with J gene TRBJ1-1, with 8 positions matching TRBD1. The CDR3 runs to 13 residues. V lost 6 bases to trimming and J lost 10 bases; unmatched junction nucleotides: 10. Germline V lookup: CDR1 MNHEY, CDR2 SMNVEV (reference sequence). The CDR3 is CASSPTGGVGAFF. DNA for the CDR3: TGTGCCAGCAGCCCTACAGGGGGTGTAGGAGCTTTCTTT.

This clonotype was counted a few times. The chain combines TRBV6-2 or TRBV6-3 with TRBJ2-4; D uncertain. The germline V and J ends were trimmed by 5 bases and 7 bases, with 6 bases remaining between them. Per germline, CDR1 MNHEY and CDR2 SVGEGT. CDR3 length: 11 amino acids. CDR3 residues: CASSDGNIQYF. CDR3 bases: TGTGCCAGCAGTGACGGGAACATTCAGTACTTC.

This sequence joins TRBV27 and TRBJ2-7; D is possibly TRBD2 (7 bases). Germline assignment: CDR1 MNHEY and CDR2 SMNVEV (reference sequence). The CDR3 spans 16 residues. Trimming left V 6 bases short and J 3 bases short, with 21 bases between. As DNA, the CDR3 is TGTGCCAGCAGCCCAAGCGCGGGGGACACCTACTACGAGCAGTACGTC. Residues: CASSPSAGDTYYEQYV.

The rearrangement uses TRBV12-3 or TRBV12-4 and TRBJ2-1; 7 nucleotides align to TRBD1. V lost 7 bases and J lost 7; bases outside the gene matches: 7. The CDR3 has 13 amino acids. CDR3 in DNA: TGTGCCAGCATGAAGGGGGCGAATAATGAGCAGTTCTTC. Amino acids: CASMKGANNEQFF.

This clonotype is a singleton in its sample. The CDR3 DNA reads TGTGCCAGCAGTGATTTCCGGGGGTTAAGGAGGGATTCACCCCTCCACTTT. Its protein product is CASSDFRGLRRDSPLHF. The genes are TRBV2 and TRBJ1-6, with D possibly matching TRBD1 (5 bases). The CDR3 contains 17 residues. Germline lookup yields CDR1 SNHLY and CDR2 FYNNEI. Trimming shortened V by 3 bases and J by 8 bases, and 20 bases separated the two germline ends.

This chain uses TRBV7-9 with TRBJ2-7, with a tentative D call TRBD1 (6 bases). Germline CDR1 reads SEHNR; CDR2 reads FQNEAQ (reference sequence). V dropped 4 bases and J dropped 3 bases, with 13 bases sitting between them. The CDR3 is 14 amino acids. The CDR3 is CASSSPRGNYEQYF. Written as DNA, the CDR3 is TGTGCCAGCAGCTCCCCTAGGGGGAACTACGAGCAGTACTTC.

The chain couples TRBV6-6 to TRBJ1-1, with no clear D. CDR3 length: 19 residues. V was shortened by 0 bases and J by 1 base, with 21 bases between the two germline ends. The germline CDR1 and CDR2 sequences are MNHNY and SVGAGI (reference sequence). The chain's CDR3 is CASSYSNLGSVTTNTEAFF. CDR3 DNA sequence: TGTGCCAGCAGTTACTCGAATTTGGGGAGCGTGACCACGAACACTGAAGCTTTCTTT.

CDR3 sequence: CSARVKGPYGYTF. CDR3 bases: TGCAGTGCGAGGGTTAAGGGGCCCTATGGCTACACCTTC. V is TRBV20-1 and J is TRBJ1-2; a weak D match, TRBD1 (5 bases). In germline, CDR1 is DFQATT, CDR2 SNEGSKA (reference sequence). Trimming stripped 6 bases from V and 4 bases from J, with 15 bases between. The CDR3 spans 13 residues.

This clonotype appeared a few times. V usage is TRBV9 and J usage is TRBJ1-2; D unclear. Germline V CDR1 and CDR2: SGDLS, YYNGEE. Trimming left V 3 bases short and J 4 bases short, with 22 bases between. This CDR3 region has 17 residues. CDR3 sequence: CASSAQLESPILYGYTF. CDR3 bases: TGTGCCAGCAGCGCTCAACTGGAGTCACCAATTCTCTATGGCTACACCTTC. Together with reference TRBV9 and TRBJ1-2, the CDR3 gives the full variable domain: DSGVTQTPKHLITATGQRVTLRCSPRSGDLSVYWYQQSLDQGLQFLIQYYNGEERAKGNILERFSAQQFPDLHSELNLSSLELGDSALYFCASSAQLESPILYGYTFGSGTRLTVV.

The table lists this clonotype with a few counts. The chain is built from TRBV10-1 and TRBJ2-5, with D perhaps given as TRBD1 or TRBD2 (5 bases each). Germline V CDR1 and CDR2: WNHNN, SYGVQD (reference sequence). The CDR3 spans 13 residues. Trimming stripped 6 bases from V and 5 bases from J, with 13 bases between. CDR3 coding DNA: TGCGCCAGCAGCGAGGGACCGGAGGAGACCCAGTACTTC. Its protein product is CASSEGPEETQYF.